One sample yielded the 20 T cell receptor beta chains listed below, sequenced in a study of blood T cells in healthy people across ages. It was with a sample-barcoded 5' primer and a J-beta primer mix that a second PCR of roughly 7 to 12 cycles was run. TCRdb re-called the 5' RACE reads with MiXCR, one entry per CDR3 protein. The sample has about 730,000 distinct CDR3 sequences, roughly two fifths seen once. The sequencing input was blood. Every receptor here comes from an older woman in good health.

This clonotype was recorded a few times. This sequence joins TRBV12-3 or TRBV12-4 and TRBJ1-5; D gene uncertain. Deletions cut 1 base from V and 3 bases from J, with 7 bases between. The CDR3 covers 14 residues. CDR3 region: CASSLVRTNQPQHF. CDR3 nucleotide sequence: TGTGCCAGCAGTTTAGTCAGAACCAATCAGCCCCAGCATTTT.

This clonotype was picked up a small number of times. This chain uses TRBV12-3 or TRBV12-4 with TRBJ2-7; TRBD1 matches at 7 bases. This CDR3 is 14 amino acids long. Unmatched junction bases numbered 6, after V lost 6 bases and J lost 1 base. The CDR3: CASRGGEISYEQYF. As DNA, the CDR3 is TGTGCCAGCAGAGGGGGCGAGATATCCTACGAGCAGTACTTC.

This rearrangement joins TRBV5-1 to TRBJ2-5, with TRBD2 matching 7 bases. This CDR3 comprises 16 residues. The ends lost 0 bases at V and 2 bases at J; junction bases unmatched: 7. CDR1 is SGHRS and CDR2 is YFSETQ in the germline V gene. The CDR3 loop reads CASSLGVLADQETQYF. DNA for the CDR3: TGCGCCAGCAGCTTGGGCGTGCTAGCGGATCAAGAGACCCAGTACTTC.

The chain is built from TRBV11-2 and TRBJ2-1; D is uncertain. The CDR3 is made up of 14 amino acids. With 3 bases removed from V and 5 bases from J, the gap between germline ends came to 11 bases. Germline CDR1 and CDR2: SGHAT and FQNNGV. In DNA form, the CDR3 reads TGTGCCAGCAGCTTGTATGGTGGGGACAATGAGCAGTTCTTC. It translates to CASSLYGGDNEQFF.

The CDR3 here is CASSLDGGEHQPQHF. In nucleotides, the CDR3 is TGCGCCAGCAGCTTGGATGGGGGCGAGCATCAGCCCCAGCATTTT. The J gene is TRBJ1-5, the V gene TRBV5-1; TRBD1 might be the D (6 bases). Germline loops: CDR1 SGHRS, CDR2 YFSETQ. The CDR3 is made up of 15 amino acids. The V end lost 0 bases, the J end lost 5 bases, and 12 bases lay between the germline ends.

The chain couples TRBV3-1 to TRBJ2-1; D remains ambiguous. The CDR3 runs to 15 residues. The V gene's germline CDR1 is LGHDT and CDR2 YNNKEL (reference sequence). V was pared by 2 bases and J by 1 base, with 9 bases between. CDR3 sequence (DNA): TGTGCCAGCAGCCAATTTCGGAGTTCCTACAATGAGCAGTTCTTC. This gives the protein CASSQFRSSYNEQFF.

Written as DNA, the CDR3 is TGTGCCAGCAGTTCGGCAGGGAGAGAGACCCAGTACTTC. It translates to CASSSAGRETQYF. This rearrangement joins TRBV28 to TRBJ2-5, with D tentatively TRBD1 or TRBD2 (5 bases each). V was clipped by 4 bases and J by 4 bases, with 10 bases between them. Germline CDR1 is MDHEN and CDR2 is SYDVKM. This CDR3 has 13 residues.

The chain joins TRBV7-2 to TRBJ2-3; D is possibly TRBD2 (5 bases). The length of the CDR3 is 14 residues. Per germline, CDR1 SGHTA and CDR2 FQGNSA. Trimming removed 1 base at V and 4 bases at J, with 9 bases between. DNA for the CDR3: TGTGCCAGCAGCTTAGTCCGCGGGTCAGATACGCAGTATTTT. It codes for CASSLVRGSDTQYF.

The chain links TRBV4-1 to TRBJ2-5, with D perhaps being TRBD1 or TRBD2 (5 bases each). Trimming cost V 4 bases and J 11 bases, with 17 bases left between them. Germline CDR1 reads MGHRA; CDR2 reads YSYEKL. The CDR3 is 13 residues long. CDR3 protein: CASSLIEGNEQYF. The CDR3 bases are TGCGCCAGCAGCCTCATAGAGGGGAATGAGCAGTACTTC.

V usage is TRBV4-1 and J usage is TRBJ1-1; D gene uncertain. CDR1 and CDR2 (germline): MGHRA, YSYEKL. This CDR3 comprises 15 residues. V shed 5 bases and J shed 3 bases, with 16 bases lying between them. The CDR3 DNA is TGCGCCAGCAGCGTCCGGGCCCAGCAAGACACTGAAGCTTTCTTT. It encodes CASSVRAQQDTEAFF.

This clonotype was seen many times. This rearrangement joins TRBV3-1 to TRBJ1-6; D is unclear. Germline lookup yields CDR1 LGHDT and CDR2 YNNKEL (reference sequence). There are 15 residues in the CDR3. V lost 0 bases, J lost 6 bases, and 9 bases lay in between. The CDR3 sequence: CASSQDGVRNSPLHF. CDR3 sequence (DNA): TGTGCCAGCAGCCAAGATGGGGTCCGTAATTCACCCCTCCACTTT.

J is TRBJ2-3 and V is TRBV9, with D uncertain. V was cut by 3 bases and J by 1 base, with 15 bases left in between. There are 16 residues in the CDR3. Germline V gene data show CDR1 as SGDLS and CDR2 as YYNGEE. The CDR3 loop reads CASSGEYSLRTDTQYF. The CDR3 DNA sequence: TGTGCCAGCAGCGGCGAATACAGCCTCCGCACAGATACGCAGTATTTT. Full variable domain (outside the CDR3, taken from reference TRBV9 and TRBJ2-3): DSGVTQTPKHLITATGQRVTLRCSPRSGDLSVYWYQQSLDQGLQFLIQYYNGEERAKGNILERFSAQQFPDLHSELNLSSLELGDSALYFCASSGEYSLRTDTQYFGPGTRLTVL.

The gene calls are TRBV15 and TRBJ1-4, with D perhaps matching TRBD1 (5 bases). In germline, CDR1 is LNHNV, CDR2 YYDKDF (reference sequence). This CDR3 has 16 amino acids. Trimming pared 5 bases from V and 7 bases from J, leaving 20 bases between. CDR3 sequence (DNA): TGTGCCACCAGCCCAAGAGGGTCGGCCGGGGGTGAAAAACTGTTTTTT. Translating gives CATSPRGSAGGEKLFF. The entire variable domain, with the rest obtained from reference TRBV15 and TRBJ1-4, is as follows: DAMVIQNPRYQVTQFGKPVTLSCSQTLNHNVMYWYQQKSSQAPKLLFHYYDKDFNNEADTPDNFQSRRPNTSFCFLDIRSPGLGDTAMYLCATSPRGSAGGEKLFFGSGTQLSVL.

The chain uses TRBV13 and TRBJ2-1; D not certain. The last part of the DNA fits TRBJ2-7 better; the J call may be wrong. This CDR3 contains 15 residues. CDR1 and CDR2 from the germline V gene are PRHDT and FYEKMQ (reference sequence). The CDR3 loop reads CASSFGRSSYNEQYF. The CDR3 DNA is TGTGCCAGCAGCTTTGGACGGAGCTCCTACAATGAGCAGTACTTC.

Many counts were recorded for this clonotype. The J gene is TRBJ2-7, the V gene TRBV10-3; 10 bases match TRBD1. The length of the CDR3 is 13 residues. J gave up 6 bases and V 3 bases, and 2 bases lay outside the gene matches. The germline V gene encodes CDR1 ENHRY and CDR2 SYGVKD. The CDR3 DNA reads TGTGCCATCAGTGACGGACAGGGGGGCGAGCAGTACTTC. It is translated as CAISDGQGGEQYF.

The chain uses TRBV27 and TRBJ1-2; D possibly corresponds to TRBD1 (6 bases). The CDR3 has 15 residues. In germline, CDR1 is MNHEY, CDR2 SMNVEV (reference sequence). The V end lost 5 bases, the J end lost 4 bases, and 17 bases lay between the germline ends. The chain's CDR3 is CASSMGHPESYGYTF. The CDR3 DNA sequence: TGTGCCAGCAGTATGGGACACCCGGAAAGCTATGGCTACACCTTC.

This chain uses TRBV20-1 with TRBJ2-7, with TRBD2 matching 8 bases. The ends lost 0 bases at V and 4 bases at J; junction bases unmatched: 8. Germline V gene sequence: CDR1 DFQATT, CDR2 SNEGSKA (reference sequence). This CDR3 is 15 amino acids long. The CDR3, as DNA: TGCAGTGCTAGAGATCCCCGGGGGGGGCTATACGAGCAGTACTTC. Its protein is CSARDPRGGLYEQYF.

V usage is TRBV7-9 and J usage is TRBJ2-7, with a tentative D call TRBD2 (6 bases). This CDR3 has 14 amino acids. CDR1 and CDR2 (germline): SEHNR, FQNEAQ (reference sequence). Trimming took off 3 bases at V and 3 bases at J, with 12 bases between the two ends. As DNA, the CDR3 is TGTGCCAGCAGCTTTGGGGACTGGGACTACGAGCAGTACTTC. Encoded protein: CASSFGDWDYEQYF. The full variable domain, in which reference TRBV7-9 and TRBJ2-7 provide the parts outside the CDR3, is DTGVSQNPRHKITKRGQNVTFRCDPISEHNRLYWYRQTLGQGPEFLTYFQNEAQLEKSRLLSDRFSAERPKGSFSTLEIQRTEQGDSAMYLCASSFGDWDYEQYFGPGTRLTVT.

As DNA, the CDR3 is TGTGCCAGCTCAGAGGTCGCGAACTCTGGAAACACCATATATTTT. Its protein is CASSEVANSGNTIYF. This chain connects TRBV18 to TRBJ1-3; D is uncertain. The V gene's germline CDR1 is KGHSH and CDR2 LQKENI. The CDR3 runs to 15 residues. The V end lost 5 bases, the J end lost 0 bases, and 11 bases lay between the germline ends.

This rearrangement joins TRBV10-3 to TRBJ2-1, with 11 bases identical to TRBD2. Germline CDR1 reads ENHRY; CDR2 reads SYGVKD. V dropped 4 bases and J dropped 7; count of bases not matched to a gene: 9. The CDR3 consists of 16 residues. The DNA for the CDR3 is TGTGCCATCAGTGGTACTAGCGGGGGACCCAGTAATGAGCAGTTCTTC. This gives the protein CAISGTSGGPSNEQFF.